Shown below are 29 T cell receptor beta chains from a single sample sequenced in a study of T cell responses to AZD1222 COVID-19 vaccine (TCRdb year 2021). Taken with the paper, the label for time point translates to: about 28 days (+/-7) after the second vaccine dose. Library construction relied on the immunoSEQ multiplex PCR assay. This immuneACCESS table, as held by TCRdb, lists in-frame sequences with V and J called but not all clones. Of the missing ones, under half trace to an unresolved V gene in checked studies; the others have no known cause. This sample comprises about 45,000 clones, 80% to 85% of them detected only once. 15% to 20% of the sample comes from the top ten. The sample consisted of peripheral blood, taken 28 days after the second AZD1222 dose. These receptor sequences come from an adult who received the AZD1222 COVID-19 vaccine.

The chain employs TRBV2 and TRBJ1-6; D gene uncertain. Germline values: CDR1 SNHLY, CDR2 FYNNEI. The CDR3 spans 14 residues. The CDR3 protein is CGGKEETYNSPLHF. The DNA for the CDR3 is TGTGGGGGAAAAGAGGAGACCTATAATTCACCCCTCCACTTT.

The J gene is TRBJ1-2, the V gene TRBV6-5, with a weak D call TRBD1 (6 bases). Trimming shortened V by 7 bases and J by 3 bases, and 15 bases separated the two germline ends. There are 14 residues in the CDR3. Germline-derived CDR1 and CDR2 are MNHEY and SVGAGI. The CDR3 reads CASTVRGGDYGYTF. CDR3 nucleotide sequence: TGTGCCAGCACCGTACGAGGGGGGGACTATGGCTACACCTTC.

V is TRBV6-5 and J is TRBJ2-7; TRBD1 matches at 7 bases. V was pared by 8 bases and J by 5 bases, with 6 bases of the junction left unmatched. CDR1 and CDR2 from the germline V gene are MNHEY and SVGAGI. This CDR3 comprises 12 residues. CDR3 region: CASRDREDEQYF. In nucleotides, the CDR3 is TGTGCCAGCCGCGACAGGGAAGACGAGCAGTACTTC.

This clone was recorded once. The CDR3 loop reads CASSYSSRGQYYGYTF. CDR3 in DNA: TGTGCCAGCAGTTACTCGAGTAGAGGGCAGTACTATGGCTACACCTTC. The rearrangement joins TRBV6-5 to TRBJ1-2; no reliable D call. The length of the CDR3 is 16 residues. From germline, CDR1 is MNHEY and CDR2 SVGAGI. Trimming cost V 0 bases and J 3 bases, with 14 bases left between them.

The chain employs TRBV30 and TRBJ2-7; maybe TRBD1 (6 bases). CDR1 GTSNPN and CDR2 SVGIG come from the germline V gene (reference sequence). CDR3 length equals 12 residues. Trimming pared 5 bases from V and 2 bases from J, leaving 10 bases between. The chain's CDR3 is CAWQQGPYEQYF. The DNA for the CDR3 is TGTGCCTGGCAACAGGGTCCCTACGAGCAGTACTTC.

The CDR3 sequence is CAWRPRPSNTEAFF. Here the CDR3 DNA reads TGTGCCTGGCGTCCAAGACCGTCGAACACTGAAGCTTTCTTT. The chain couples TRBV30 to TRBJ1-1; no definite D call. CDR3 size: 14 residues. Trimming left V 5 bases short and J 1 base short, with 14 bases between. Germline loops: CDR1 GTSNPN, CDR2 SVGIG (reference sequence).

The chain has TRBV7-9 and TRBJ2-4, with a weak D call TRBD1 (6 bases). Trimming left V 4 bases short and J 2 bases short, with 21 bases between. Per the germline V gene, CDR1 is SEHNR and CDR2 is FQNEAQ (reference sequence). The CDR3 sequence is 18 residues long. CDR3 bases: TGTGCCAGCAGCTACCAGGGGCGCGCCCAGCTGACCAAAAACATTCAGTACTTC. Amino acids: CASSYQGRAQLTKNIQYF.

This clone was counted a single time. The DNA of the CDR3 is TGTGCCAGTAGTTCGAGAGACAGACCGCTGGATGAAAAACTGTTTTTT. Amino acids: CASSSRDRPLDEKLFF. The chain joins TRBV19 to TRBJ1-4, with D possibly TRBD1 on 5 matching bases. Trimming took off 5 bases at V and 6 bases at J, with 19 bases between the two ends. The CDR3 has 16 amino acids. Germline CDR1 LNHDA, CDR2 SQIVND (reference sequence).

J is TRBJ2-7 and V is TRBV12-5; D may be TRBD1 (6 bases). The V end lost 0 bases, the J end lost 3 bases, and 12 bases lay between the germline ends. The CDR3 has 15 residues. Germline values: CDR1 LGHNT, CDR2 FRNRAP. The CDR3 spells CASGLVTGQIYEQYF. The CDR3 DNA follows: TGTGCTAGTGGTTTGGTAACCGGACAGATCTACGAGCAGTACTTC.

The V call is TRBV5-6, the J call TRBJ1-6, with D perhaps TRBD1 (6 bases). The ends were cut back, 4 bases at V and 10 bases at J, with 15 bases in the middle. CDR3 size: 14 residues. Germline V CDR1 and CDR2: SGHDT, YYEEEE. Here the CDR3 DNA reads TGTGCCAGCAGCCTTACAGGGAGAGGGTCACCCCTCCACTTT. Translating it yields CASSLTGRGSPLHF.

The genes are TRBV29-1 and TRBJ1-1; D is unclear. From germline, CDR1 is SQVTM and CDR2 ANQGSEA. V was pared by 0 bases and J by 7 bases, with 12 bases between. The CDR3 spans 13 residues. The CDR3 loop reads CSVEDRSRVEAFF. The DNA of the CDR3 is TGCAGCGTTGAAGATAGGTCGAGAGTTGAAGCTTTCTTT.

The rearrangement uses TRBV28 and TRBJ2-4; possible D gene TRBD1, 5 bases. The CDR3 contains 14 residues. In germline, CDR1 is MDHEN, CDR2 SYDVKM. V was pared by 3 bases and J by 7 bases, with 13 bases between. Here the CDR3 DNA reads TGTGCCAGCAGTTTTCCGGGCAGGGTTAACATTCAGTACTTC. Encoded protein: CASSFPGRVNIQYF.

The J gene is TRBJ2-3, the V gene TRBV5-1; 7 positions match TRBD2. The germline V gene encodes CDR1 SGHRS and CDR2 YFSETQ. Trimming took 0 bases from V and 2 from J; bases not matched to a gene: 3. The CDR3 loop spans 15 amino acids. The CDR3 DNA is TGCGCCAGCAGCTTGGAGCGGGGTCACACAGATACGCAGTATTTT. Amino acid sequence: CASSLERGHTDTQYF.

This chain connects TRBV13 to TRBJ2-3; D may be TRBD2 (5 bases). The CDR3 spans 15 residues. The V gene's germline CDR1 is PRHDT and CDR2 FYEKMQ (reference sequence). The V gene lost 5 bases and the J gene lost 1 base, with 13 bases spanning the gap. The CDR3 bases are TGTGCCAGCAGCCTCTGGACTTTTCGCACAGATACGCAGTATTTT. Translating it yields CASSLWTFRTDTQYF.

The chain is built from TRBV12-3 or TRBV12-4 and TRBJ1-1; D uncertain. The V end lost 5 bases, the J end lost 3 bases, and 10 bases lay between the germline ends. This CDR3 spans 13 amino acids. CDR3 coding DNA: TGTGCCAGCAGTACGGACGTAGACACTGAAGCTTTCTTT. Protein sequence: CASSTDVDTEAFF.

This clone was observed a few times. The rearrangement uses TRBV6-2 or TRBV6-3 and TRBJ1-5, with 7 nucleotides matching TRBD1. Germline values: CDR1 MNHEY, CDR2 SVGEGT. J gave up 0 bases and V 4 bases, and 6 bases lay outside the gene matches. This CDR3 is 16 amino acids long. CDR3: CASSSGTAYSNQPQHF. CDR3 nucleotides: TGTGCCAGCAGTTCCGGGACAGCTTATAGCAATCAGCCCCAGCATTTT.

This chain joins TRBV19 and TRBJ2-2; 9 positions agree with TRBD1. Germline V gene lookup returns CDR1 LNHDA and CDR2 SQIVND (reference sequence). With V trimmed by 7 bases and J by 5 bases, 5 bases remained unmatched. The CDR3 spans 14 residues. CDR3 nucleotide sequence: TGTGCCAGTATGGGGACAGGGCGGACCGGGGAGCTGTTTTTT. It is translated as CASMGTGRTGELFF.

The chain recombines TRBV28 with TRBJ2-1; tentative D call: TRBD2 (7 bases). The CDR3 is 14 amino acids. V lost 6 bases to trimming and J lost 8 bases, with 17 bases between them. Germline CDR1 and CDR2: MDHEN and SYDVKM. CDR3 sequence reads: CASRPLGGRDEQFF. CDR3 nucleotide sequence: TGTGCCAGCAGGCCTCTGGGGGGGCGGGATGAGCAGTTCTTC.

The rearrangement uses TRBV25-1 and TRBJ1-2, with D uncertain. CDR1 and CDR2 (germline): MGHDK, SYGVNS. V was pared by 3 bases and J by 4 bases, with 9 bases between. The length of the CDR3 is 13 residues. This CDR3 reads CASSDMGAYGYTF. The CDR3 coding sequence is TGTGCCAGCAGTGATATGGGAGCCTATGGCTACACCTTC.

The chain employs TRBV7-9 and TRBJ1-1, with a weak D call TRBD1 (5 bases). The length of the CDR3 is 14 residues. Trimming pared 10 bases from V and 5 bases from J, leaving 20 bases between. From germline, CDR1 is SEHNR and CDR2 FQNEAQ (reference sequence). DNA for the CDR3: TGTGCCACGGGGACGGAGTTGGTAGGGACTGAAGCTTTCTTT. This encodes CATGTELVGTEAFF.

The chain recombines TRBV11-3 with TRBJ1-1; D call uncertain. V was shortened by 6 bases and J by 3 bases, with 14 bases between the two germline ends. CDR3 length equals 14 residues. Germline lookup yields CDR1 SGHNT and CDR2 YENEEA. The CDR3 spells CASRLRFGDTEAFF. The CDR3 nucleotides are TGTGCCAGCAGGCTTAGATTCGGAGACACTGAAGCTTTCTTT.

This clone was seen a single time. The chain has TRBV19 and TRBJ1-6; the match to TRBD1 covers 12 bases. The ends lost 4 bases at V and 6 bases at J; junction bases unmatched: 16. Germline V lookup: CDR1 LNHDA, CDR2 SQIVND (reference sequence). This CDR3 is built from 20 residues. CDR3 residues: CASSTRPGQGANSRNSPLHF. In DNA form, the CDR3 reads TGTGCCAGTAGTACCCGACCGGGACAGGGGGCGAACAGCCGTAATTCACCCCTCCACTTT.

The chain couples TRBV19 to TRBJ2-7, with no clear D. CDR1 is LNHDA and CDR2 is SQIVND in the germline V gene (reference sequence). Between the trimmed V and J ends, which lost 5 bases and 1 base, there was a span of 3 bases. The CDR3 contains 11 residues. CDR3 sequence (DNA): TGTGCCAGTAGTTCTTCCTACGAGCAGTACTTC. It yields the protein CASSSSYEQYF.

V usage is TRBV7-8 and J usage is TRBJ1-5, with D tentatively TRBD1 (5 bases). The length of the CDR3 is 16 residues. The germline V gene has CDR1 SGHVS and CDR2 FQNEAQ. Trimming pared 1 base from V and 2 bases from J, leaving 12 bases between. The DNA of the CDR3 is TGTGCCAGCAGCTTAGTGGCGGGGCAGGGCAATCAGCCCCAGCATTTT. This translates into CASSLVAGQGNQPQHF.

J is TRBJ1-2 and V is TRBV3-1 (or the pseudogene TRBV3-2); D gene uncertain. The CDR3 length is 15 residues. V shed 0 bases and J shed 4 bases, with 12 bases lying between them. Per germline, CDR1 LGHDT and CDR2 YNNKEL (reference sequence). Written as DNA, the CDR3 is TGTGCCAGCAGCCAAGATCTCTCTTGGGCCTATGGCTACACCTTC. Protein product: CASSQDLSWAYGYTF.

The chain carries TRBV5-1 and TRBJ1-5, with D uncertain. Per germline, CDR1 SGHRS and CDR2 YFSETQ. V was shortened by 3 bases and J by 5 bases, with 12 bases between the two germline ends. This CDR3 is 14 amino acids long. The CDR3 nucleotides read TGCGCCAGCAGCTCGGGGTTTGGGGATCAGCCCCAGCATTTT. It translates to CASSSGFGDQPQHF.

The CDR3 loop is CASSKNQGAREKLFF. The CDR3 nucleotides are TGTGCCAGTAGCAAAAACCAGGGGGCGCGGGAAAAACTGTTTTTT. The chain employs TRBV19 and TRBJ1-4; 8 positions agree with TRBD1. V gave up 6 bases and J gave up 8 bases; unmatched junction bases: 11. The CDR3 sequence is 15 residues long. Germline CDR1 and CDR2: LNHDA and SQIVND (reference sequence).

The chain couples TRBV2 to TRBJ2-6, with D possibly being TRBD1 or TRBD2 (6 bases each). V shed 4 bases and J shed 0 bases, with 16 bases lying between them. Germline values: CDR1 SNHLY, CDR2 FYNNEI. The CDR3 totals 18 residues. The CDR3 DNA reads as TGTGCCAGCAGTGTAATAACAGGGACTCGCTCTGGGGCCAACGTCCTGACTTTC. Protein product: CASSVITGTRSGANVLTF.

The chain links TRBV5-1 to TRBJ2-3, with D tentatively TRBD1 or TRBD2 (5 bases each). Trimming left V 0 bases short and J 1 base short, with 15 bases between. This CDR3 comprises 17 residues. CDR1 is SGHRS, CDR2 YFSETQ, per germline. In DNA, the CDR3 is TGCGCCAGCAGCTTGGTCGGGGCGGCGCTTGGCACAGATACGCAGTATTTT. Translated: CASSLVGAALGTDTQYF. The full variable domain, with the rest looked up from reference TRBV5-1 and TRBJ2-3, is KAGVTQTPRYLIKTRGQQVTLSCSPISGHRSVSWYQQTPGQGLQFLFEYFSETQRNKGNFPGRFSGRQFSNSRSEMNVSTLELGDSALYLCASSLVGAALGTDTQYFGPGTRLTVL.